This TCR beta chain was found in a study of T cell responses to AZD1222 COVID-19 vaccine. Comments on this clone: Its antigen is unknown.

Second-dose schedules of about 4 or about 12 weeks were combined. Study outcomes and limitations: Donors in the cohort were predominantly white British and more often female, and clonal diversity was possibly underestimated. Repertoires in all cases were sampled only once the peak T cell response had passed.

Assay used: immunoSEQ multiplex PCR; TCRdb lists only in-frame clones, some missing. In the table there are about 140,000 clones, 80% to 95% of which are singletons. In germline, CDR1 is LGHNA, CDR2 YSLEER. The CDR3 is 15 residues long. V lost 0 bases, J lost 11 bases, and 9 bases stayed unmatched. This receptor was obtained from an adult who received the AZD1222 COVID-19 vaccine. The gene calls are TRBV4-3 and TRBJ1-4, with 7 bases identical to TRBD1. The sample in question was peripheral blood, obtained 28 days after the second AZD1222 dose. CDR3 region: CASSQDPQGDGKLFF. In DNA, the CDR3 is TGCGCCAGCAGCCAAGATCCCCAGGGGGACGGGAAACTGTTTTTT.